One sample yielded the 8 T cell receptor beta chains listed below, sequenced in a study of T cell responses to AZD1222 COVID-19 vaccine. Using immunoSEQ multiplex PCR, the repertoire was profiled, and TCRdb retains in-frame clones only, with some absent. Of roughly 160,000 clones in the sample, about 92% were seen once. Specimen: peripheral blood, collected on day 0 of AZD1222 vaccination. The receptor set was obtained from an adult in good health.

The chain employs TRBV5-6 and TRBJ1-4; tentative D call: TRBD1 (6 bases). The ends were cut back, 4 bases at V and 11 bases at J, with 15 bases in the middle. CDR1 is SGHDT, CDR2 YYEEEE, per germline. CDR3 size: 13 residues. The CDR3 loop reads CASSPGGARKLFF. The CDR3 bases are TGTGCCAGCAGCCCCGGGGGGGCGAGGAAACTGTTTTTT.

V is TRBV20-1 and J is TRBJ2-7, with D perhaps matching TRBD2 (5 bases). The CDR3 length is 11 residues. V lost 1 base and J lost 7, with 8 bases in between. Germline assignment: CDR1 DFQATT and CDR2 SNEGSKA (reference sequence). The CDR3 DNA reads as TGCAGTGCTAGAGGTCCGGGGGAGCAGTACTTC. It encodes CSARGPGEQYF.

V gene TRBV6-1 combines with J gene TRBJ2-1, with 14 bases lining up with TRBD2. The CDR3 is 17 amino acids. The trim removed 4 bases at V and 1 base at J, leaving 3 bases unmatched. The V gene's germline CDR1 is MNHNS and CDR2 SASEGT. CDR3 sequence: CASSGLAGGRSYNEQFF. CDR3 DNA: TGTGCCAGCAGTGGACTAGCGGGGGGGCGATCCTACAATGAGCAGTTCTTC.

The chain employs TRBV19 and TRBJ1-1; D gene uncertain. Per the germline V gene, CDR1 is LNHDA and CDR2 is SQIVND (reference sequence). V shed 5 bases and J shed 6 bases, with 13 bases lying between them. CDR3 length equals 13 residues. CDR3: CASSLIFGAEAFF. The CDR3 DNA reads TGTGCCAGTAGTCTGATCTTCGGGGCTGAAGCTTTCTTT.

The chain recombines TRBV2 with TRBJ1-2, with 7 bases that match TRBD1. The V segment lost 2 bases and the J segment 7 bases; nucleotides outside the gene matches: 7. The CDR3 is 14 residues long. Germline V gene lookup returns CDR1 SNHLY and CDR2 FYNNEI. This CDR3 is CASSEFQGVGGYTF. Here the CDR3 DNA reads TGTGCCAGCAGTGAATTTCAGGGGGTCGGTGGCTACACCTTC.

The V gene is TRBV7-2, the J gene TRBJ2-3; D is possibly TRBD2 (5 bases). The CDR3 length is 16 residues. In germline, CDR1 is SGHTA, CDR2 FQGNSA. V lost 3 bases and J 2 bases, leaving 15 bases between the germline ends. The CDR3, as DNA: TGTGCCAGCAGCTTTAGCCCTCGGGATAACACAGATACGCAGTATTTT. Encoded protein: CASSFSPRDNTDTQYF.

With regard to this clone: This sample also contains other DNA sequences that code for the same CDR3. The gene calls are TRBV2 and TRBJ2-7, with D unclear. This CDR3 has 12 amino acids. Germline V gene sequence: CDR1 SNHLY, CDR2 FYNNEI. V was shortened by 5 bases and J by 0 bases, with 5 bases between the two germline ends. In DNA, the CDR3 is TGTGCCAGCAGTCTTCACTCCTACGAGCAGTACTTC. Translating it yields CASSLHSYEQYF.

The J gene is TRBJ2-1, the V gene TRBV7-9; 12 bases fit TRBD1. CDR1 SEHNR and CDR2 FQNEAQ come from the germline V gene (reference sequence). Trimming cost V 5 bases and J 3 bases; bases outside gene matches: 5. The CDR3 has 16 residues. CDR3 DNA sequence: TGTGCCAGCAGCACGGGACAGGGGGCGATCTACAATGAGCAGTTCTTC. Its translation: CASSTGQGAIYNEQFF.